The rows below give T cell receptor beta chains drawn from one sample of a study of blood T cell repertoires in COVID-19. Assay used: immunoSEQ multiplex PCR; TCRdb lists only in-frame clones, some missing. The sample records fewer than 400,000 clones, 85% being singletons. The specimen was peripheral blood. These receptors came from a woman younger than 35 with acute or convalescent COVID-19. Each CDR3 is given with its conserved first and last residue. A D gene is named only where the DNA matches it firmly. Clone size, where shown, is once, few, many, or a class for clones that have expanded.

clone_size,d_call,j_call,v_call,cdr3_aa,cdr3_nt
once,NA,TRBJ1-2,TRBV29-1,CSVVPVLLYGYTF,TGCAGCGTTGTCCCGGTGCTATTGTATGGCTACACCTTC
NA,NA,TRBJ1-2,TRBV5-6,CASSLGDFGYGYTF,TGTGCCAGCAGCTTGGGGGACTTTGGGTATGGCTACACCTTC
few,NA,TRBJ1-4,TRBV28,CASSHKGTSNEKLFF,TGTGCCAGCAGTCATAAGGGGACATCTAATGAAAAACTGTTTTTT
NA,NA,TRBJ2-1,TRBV6-1,CASSEGSVTYNEQFF,TGTGCCAGCAGTGAAGGCAGCGTAACCTACAATGAGCAGTTCTTC
once,TRBD1,TRBJ1-6,TRBV27,CASSTAGGRSPLHF,TGTGCCAGCAGTACCGCAGGGGGCCGTTCACCCCTCCACTTT
few,TRBD2,TRBJ2-7,TRBV5-1,CASSPRLAGASTAYEQYF,TGCGCCAGCAGCCCTAGACTAGCGGGGGCCTCAACGGCCTACGAGCAGTACTTC
NA,TRBD1,TRBJ1-2,TRBV4-1,CASSPGTGSRGYTF,TGCGCCAGCAGCCCCGGGACAGGGAGTAGAGGCTACACCTTC
NA,TRBD1,TRBJ1-4,TRBV5-1,CASSTGQEDEKLFF,TGCGCCAGCAGCACGGGACAGGAGGATGAAAAACTGTTTTTT
NA,TRBD1,TRBJ1-2,TRBV27,CASSRTGYNYGYTF,TGTGCCAGCAGCCGGACAGGGTATAACTATGGCTACACCTTC
NA,NA,TRBJ2-1,TRBV5-1,CASSFPYNEQFF,TGCGCCAGCAGCTTCCCGTACAATGAGCAGTTCTTC
NA,NA,TRBJ2-1,TRBV4-2,CASSQDSRDNEQFF,TGTGCCAGCAGCCAAGATTCGCGGGACAATGAGCAGTTCTTC
NA,NA,TRBJ2-3,TRBV7-2,CASSDPRFRTDTQYF,TGTGCCAGCAGCGATCCTAGATTTCGCACAGATACGCAGTATTTT
NA,NA,TRBJ1-5,TRBV7-8,CASSSLFAQPQHF,TGTGCCAGCAGCTCCCTCTTTGCGCAGCCCCAGCATTTT
NA,TRBD1,TRBJ2-7,TRBV5-1,CASSQTGTGYEQYF,TGCGCCAGCAGCCAGACCGGGACAGGGTACGAGCAGTACTTC
NA,NA,TRBJ1-4,TRBV5-6,CASSFFVRAEKLFF,TGTGCCAGCAGCTTTTTTGTCAGGGCCGAAAAACTGTTTTTT
NA,TRBD1,TRBJ1-5,TRBV30,CAWSLGQGARRAQPQHF,TGTGCCTGGAGTCTTGGTCAGGGGGCTCGACGCGCTCAGCCCCAGCATTTT
NA,NA,TRBJ1-3,TRBV24-1,CATSLEAAHSGNTIYF,TGTGCCACCAGCCTTGAGGCAGCACACTCTGGAAACACCATATATTTT
few,NA,TRBJ1-2,TRBV12-3/TRBV12-4,CASTVGTNYGYTF,TGTGCCAGCACGGTCGGGACTAACTATGGCTACACCTTC
NA,NA,TRBJ2-7,TRBV2,CASVFGDEQYF,TGTGCCAGCGTTTTCGGGGACGAGCAGTACTTC
NA,TRBD1,TRBJ1-2,TRBV28,CASSVDRGAYGYTF,TGTGCCAGCAGTGTGGACAGGGGGGCATATGGCTACACCTTC
NA,TRBD2,TRBJ2-1,TRBV6-2/TRBV6-3,CASSYSTGLAAQRGYNEQFF,TGTGCCAGCAGTTACTCGACGGGACTAGCGGCACAGAGAGGGTACAATGAGCAGTTCTTC
NA,TRBD1,TRBJ1-4,TRBV5-5,CASSRLTGGNEKLFF,TGTGCCAGCAGTCGGTTGACAGGGGGAAATGAAAAACTGTTTTTT
NA,NA,TRBJ1-4,TRBV30,CACRRGGPSTNEKLFF,TGTGCCTGCCGAAGGGGGGGCCCTTCAACTAATGAAAAACTGTTTTTT
NA,NA,TRBJ1-1,TRBV5-1,CASSLRGLTANTEAFF,TGCGCCAGCAGCTTGCGCGGTCTGACTGCGAACACTGAAGCTTTCTTT
NA,NA,TRBJ2-3,TRBV5-1,CASSGEGTDTQYF,TGCGCCAGCAGCGGGGAGGGCACAGATACGCAGTATTTT
NA,NA,TRBJ1-1,TRBV12-3/TRBV12-4,CASSFGQDTEAFF,TGTGCCAGCAGTTTTGGGCAAGACACTGAAGCTTTCTTT
NA,NA,TRBJ1-1,TRBV5-5,CASSLLSGGVAFF,TGTGCCAGCAGCCTCCTTTCGGGGGGGGTAGCTTTCTTT
NA,NA,TRBJ2-5,TRBV7-3,CASSSGGRETQYF,TGTGCCAGCAGCTCGGGGGGCCGGGAGACCCAGTACTTC
NA,TRBD1,TRBJ1-2,TRBV30,CAWSGGLVGYTF,TGTGCCTGGTCAGGGGGCTTAGTTGGCTACACCTTC
NA,TRBD2,TRBJ2-5,TRBV7-2,CASSLGQRLAGEETQYF,TGTGCCAGCAGCTTAGGCCAGCGGCTAGCGGGAGAAGAGACCCAGTACTTC
NA,NA,TRBJ1-2,TRBV7-9,CASSPQGDYGYTF,TGTGCCAGCAGCCCCCAGGGCGACTATGGCTACACCTTC
NA,TRBD1,TRBJ1-1,TRBV6-5,CASSTWGQLNTEAFF,TGTGCCAGCAGTACCTGGGGACAGCTGAACACTGAAGCTTTCTTT
NA,TRBD2,TRBJ2-7,TRBV4-1,CASSQVSASGGREQYF,TGCGCCAGCAGCCAAGTGAGCGCTAGCGGGGGTAGGGAGCAGTACTTC
NA,TRBD2,TRBJ2-3,TRBV5-6,CASSWPGLAGVTGTDTQYF,TGTGCCAGCAGCTGGCCCGGACTAGCGGGAGTAACGGGGACAGATACGCAGTATTTT
once,TRBD2,TRBJ2-1,TRBV2,CASSDLAGGNNEQFF,TGTGCCAGCAGTGACCTAGCGGGAGGGAACAATGAGCAGTTCTTC
many,NA,TRBJ2-7,TRBV10-1,CASSRGTAEQYF,TGCGCCAGCAGTAGAGGGACTGCGGAGCAGTACTTC
NA,TRBD2,TRBJ2-7,TRBV5-1,CASRRDYVYEQYF,TGCGCCAGCAGGCGGGACTACGTCTACGAGCAGTACTTC
NA,TRBD2,TRBJ2-3,TRBV27,CASTYLVSSGPTDTQYF,TGTGCCAGCACATATCTCGTGTCTAGCGGACCCACAGATACGCAGTATTTT
NA,NA,TRBJ1-5,TRBV24-1,CATSDSTGPQHF,TGTGCCACCAGTGATTCGACAGGCCCCCAGCATTTT
once,NA,TRBJ1-1,TRBV18,CASSPQGTTTEAFF,TGTGCCAGCTCACCACAGGGGACAACCACTGAAGCTTTCTTT
once,NA,TRBJ1-6,TRBV2,CASREPPFGPNSPLHF,TGTGCCAGCAGGGAGCCACCGTTCGGTCCTAATTCACCCCTCCACTTT
NA,NA,TRBJ1-5,TRBV18,CASSPSGGDQPQHF,TGTGCCAGCTCACCGTCGGGAGGGGATCAGCCCCAGCATTTT
NA,NA,TRBJ1-1,TRBV10-1,CASSRILGRLNTEAFF,TGCGCCAGCAGTCGTATACTAGGACGGCTGAACACTGAAGCTTTCTTT
few,NA,TRBJ1-1,TRBV9,CASSSKAGWAEAFF,TGTGCCAGCAGCTCCAAGGCCGGGTGGGCTGAAGCTTTCTTT
many,NA,TRBJ1-2,TRBV6-5,CASNPLSGGAGYTF,TGTGCCAGCAACCCCTTAAGTGGGGGGGCTGGCTACACCTTC
NA,NA,TRBJ1-1,TRBV7-8,CASSFTGLNTEAFF,TGTGCCAGCAGCTTTACAGGTTTGAACACTGAAGCTTTCTTT
NA,TRBD1,TRBJ1-3,TRBV13,CASSSGTARNTIYF,TGTGCCAGCAGCTCGGGGACAGCCCGAAACACCATATATTTT
NA,TRBD1,TRBJ1-1,TRBV7-9,CASSPTGGTEAFF,TGTGCCAGCAGCCCTACAGGGGGAACTGAAGCTTTCTTT
NA,TRBD2,TRBJ2-2,TRBV7-2,CASSPRTRLAGDTGELFF,TGTGCCAGCAGTCCCCGGACGAGACTAGCGGGGGATACCGGGGAGCTGTTTTTT
NA,NA,TRBJ1-2,TRBV19,CASTYGVNYGYTF,TGTGCCAGTACCTACGGGGTTAACTATGGCTACACCTTC
NA,NA,TRBJ2-1,TRBV9,CASERGQSSNEQFF,TGTGCCAGCGAGAGAGGACAGAGTTCCAATGAGCAGTTCTTC
few,NA,TRBJ1-1,TRBV3-1/TRBV3-2,CASSQASDMNTEAFF,TGTGCCAGCAGCCAAGCATCAGATATGAACACTGAAGCTTTCTTT
NA,NA,TRBJ1-1,TRBV2,CASVTEQNTEAFF,TGTGCCAGCGTGACAGAGCAGAACACTGAAGCTTTCTTT
NA,NA,TRBJ1-1,TRBV14,CASSQDPRAEGTEAFF,TGTGCCAGCAGCCAAGACCCACGGGCTGAGGGCACTGAAGCTTTCTTT
NA,TRBD1,TRBJ2-7,TRBV5-1,CASSSTGGSYEQYF,TGCGCCAGCAGCTCCACAGGGGGCTCCTACGAGCAGTACTTC
NA,NA,TRBJ2-7,TRBV2,CARQVLYEQYF,TGTGCCAGACAGGTCCTCTACGAGCAGTACTTC
NA,NA,TRBJ2-6,TRBV9,CASSAGLDSGANVLTF,TGTGCCAGCAGCGCGGGACTGGACTCTGGGGCCAACGTCCTGACTTTC
NA,NA,TRBJ2-7,TRBV6-5,CASSPREGAWYEQYF,TGTGCCAGCAGTCCCCGGGAGGGGGCTTGGTACGAGCAGTACTTC